Sequencing of this T cell receptor (beta chain) was carried out in a study of T cells after yellow fever vaccination (dated by TCRdb to the late 2010s). Concerning the study at large: The SMART-Seq v4 Ultra Low Input RNA kit was used to prepare libraries from fractions with low cell numbers. Bulk PBMC replicates and cell subsets were isolated from blood drawn at multiple timepoints before and after both primary and secondary immunization. The cohort comprised two healthy male donors, one aged 18 to 30 and one aged 30 to 40 years. To follow T-cell clones before and after primary and booster YFV17D yellow fever vaccination, bulk TCR alpha and beta repertoires were sequenced over time. Overall study outcomes, separate from this receptor: Only a couple of donors were included in the study, so the extent to which the findings can be generalized is limited. FACS-sorted repertoires could contain abundant contaminating clonotypes from the bulk population, so computational filtering was required. Most clones expanded after primary vaccination were re-detected after the booster (about 96% of CD4 and around 88% of CD8), suggesting broad memory maintenance. A small share of clonotypes was detected in both CD4 and CD8 compartments, with the overlap likely arising from convergent recombination. The secondary T-cell response was weaker than the primary response but faster, peaking on day 5 instead of day 15.

Per the publication, the treatment or condition label means: live attenuated yellow fever vaccine strain. At every blood-draw timepoint, two biological replicates of bulk PBMCs were collected. A standard Ficoll-Paque protocol was used to isolate PBMCs from peripheral blood. RNA was extracted with TriZol from bulk PBMCs, CD4 and CD8 fractions, and dextramer-positive and dextramer-negative fractions. This clonotype has just a few counts. Its antigen remains unidentified. Per-nucleotide qualities are absent, and no much larger clonotype sits a single base away. TCR cDNA was made using 5'RACE template switching, a step that added a universal primer site and unique molecular identifiers. cDNA synthesis was primed from both the TCR alpha and TCR beta constant segments. Libraries were amplified in two PCR steps, with sample barcodes and sequencing adapters added in the second step. Sequencing of the libraries was done on either Illumina HiSeq 2500 (2x100 bp) or NovaSeq (2x150 bp). The source study handled its data this way. Demultiplexing of reads and collapsing into UMI consensus sequences were performed with MIGEC, and V(D)J alignment was carried out with MiXCR. Using edgeR on replicate PBMC samples, clonotypes were called vaccine-responding if FDR was below 0.01 and the log2 fold change was above 5 up to day 15. Bulk clonotypes were assigned CD4 or CD8 identity according to which sequenced CD4 or CD8 repertoire held them at higher abundance. The public reads were reprocessed in TCRdb via fastp at Q25 and MiXCR, keeping in-frame beta chains. Under each unique CDR3 protein, matching rows form one entry showing the most common genes and DNA. For this entry, the V and J calls and clone size follow TCRdb and not the study's own pipeline. Within this sample are around 550,000 distinct CDR3 sequences, with 15% to 20% of them counted one time only. The biggest ten clones account for roughly an eighth of the sample.

This TCR came from a man in his thirties or forties who received the YFV17D yellow fever vaccine. Source: PBMCs, taken 15 days after the yellow fever booster vaccination.

CDR3 loop: CASSYIPDTQYF. The nucleotide sequence reads TGTGCCAGCAGTTATATTCCAGATACGCAGTATTTT. This sequence uses TRBV6-2 or TRBV6-3 and TRBJ2-3; the D gene lacks a confident call. The V end loses 3 bases and the J end loses 4 bases, and a stretch of 5 bases separates them. The CDR3 has 12 amino acids, counting the end cysteine and phenylalanine. Only the CDR3 part of the read is kept: 36 bases, read in frame from the first base. In the germline V gene, CDR1 corresponds to MNHEY and CDR2 to SVGEGT.